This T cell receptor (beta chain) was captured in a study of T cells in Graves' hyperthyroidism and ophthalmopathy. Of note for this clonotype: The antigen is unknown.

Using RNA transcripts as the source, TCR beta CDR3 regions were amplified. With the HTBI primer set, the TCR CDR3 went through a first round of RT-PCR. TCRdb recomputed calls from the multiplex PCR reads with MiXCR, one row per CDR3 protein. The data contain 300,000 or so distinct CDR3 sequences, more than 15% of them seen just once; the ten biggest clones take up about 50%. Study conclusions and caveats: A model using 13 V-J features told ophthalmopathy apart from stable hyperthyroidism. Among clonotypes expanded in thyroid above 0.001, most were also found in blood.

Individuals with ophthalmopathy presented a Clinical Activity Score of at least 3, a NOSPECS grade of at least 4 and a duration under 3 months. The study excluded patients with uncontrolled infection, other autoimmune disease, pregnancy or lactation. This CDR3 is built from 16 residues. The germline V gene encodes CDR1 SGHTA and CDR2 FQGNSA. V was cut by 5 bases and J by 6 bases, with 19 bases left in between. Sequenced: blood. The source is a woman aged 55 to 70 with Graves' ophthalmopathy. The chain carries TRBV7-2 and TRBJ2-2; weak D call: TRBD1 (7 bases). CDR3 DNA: TGTGCCAGCAGCCCCCAGACGGGCAGGGGGGCCGGGGAGCTGTTTTTT. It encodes CASSPQTGRGAGELFF.